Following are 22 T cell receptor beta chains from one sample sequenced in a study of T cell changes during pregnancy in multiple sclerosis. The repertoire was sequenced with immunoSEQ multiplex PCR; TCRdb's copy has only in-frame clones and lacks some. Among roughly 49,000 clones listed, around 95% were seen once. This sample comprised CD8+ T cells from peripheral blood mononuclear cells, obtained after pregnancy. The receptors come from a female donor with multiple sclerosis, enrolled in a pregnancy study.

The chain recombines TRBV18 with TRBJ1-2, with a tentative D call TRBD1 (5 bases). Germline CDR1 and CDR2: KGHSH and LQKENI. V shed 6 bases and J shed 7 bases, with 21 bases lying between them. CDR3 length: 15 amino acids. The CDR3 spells CASSQNERDYRGYTF. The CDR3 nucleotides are TGTGCCAGCTCCCAAAACGAGCGGGACTATCGTGGCTACACCTTC. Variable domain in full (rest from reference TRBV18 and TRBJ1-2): NAGVMQNPRHLVRRRGQEARLRCSPMKGHSHVYWYRQLPEEGLKFMVYLQKENIIDESGMPKERFSAEFPKEGPSILRIQQVVRGDSAAYFCASSQNERDYRGYTFGSGTRLTVV.

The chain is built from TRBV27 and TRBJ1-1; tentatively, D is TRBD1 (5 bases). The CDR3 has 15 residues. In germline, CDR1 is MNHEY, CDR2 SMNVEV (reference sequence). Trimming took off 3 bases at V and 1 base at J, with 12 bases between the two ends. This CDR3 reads CASSLRGRPNTEAFF. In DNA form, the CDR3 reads TGTGCCAGCAGTTTGCGGGGACGGCCGAACACTGAAGCTTTCTTT.

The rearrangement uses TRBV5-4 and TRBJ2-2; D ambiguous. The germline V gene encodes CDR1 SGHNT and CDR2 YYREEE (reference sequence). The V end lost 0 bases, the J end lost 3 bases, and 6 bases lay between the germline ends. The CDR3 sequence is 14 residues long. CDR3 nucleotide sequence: TGTGCCAGCAGCTTGGTGCAGGACACCGGGGAGCTGTTTTTT. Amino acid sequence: CASSLVQDTGELFF.

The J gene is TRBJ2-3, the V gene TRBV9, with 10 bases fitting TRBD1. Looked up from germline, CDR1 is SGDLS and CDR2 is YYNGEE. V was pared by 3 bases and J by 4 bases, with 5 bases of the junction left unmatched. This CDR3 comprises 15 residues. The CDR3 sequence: CASSDGTGVADTQYF. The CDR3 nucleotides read TGTGCCAGCAGCGATGGGACAGGGGTTGCAGATACGCAGTATTTT.

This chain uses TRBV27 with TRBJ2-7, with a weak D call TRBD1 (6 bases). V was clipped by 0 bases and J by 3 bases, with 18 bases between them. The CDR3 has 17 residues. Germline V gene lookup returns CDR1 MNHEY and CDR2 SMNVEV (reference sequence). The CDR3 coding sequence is TGTGCCAGCAGTTTATCACCTGGGGCAGGGGTAGGCTACGAGCAGTACTTC. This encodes CASSLSPGAGVGYEQYF.

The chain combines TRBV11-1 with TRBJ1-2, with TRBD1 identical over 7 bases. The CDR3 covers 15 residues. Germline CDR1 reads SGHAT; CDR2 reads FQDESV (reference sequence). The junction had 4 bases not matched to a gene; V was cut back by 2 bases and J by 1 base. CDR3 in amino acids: CASSLLQGDNYGYTF. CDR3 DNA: TGTGCCAGCAGCTTATTGCAGGGGGATAACTATGGCTACACCTTC.

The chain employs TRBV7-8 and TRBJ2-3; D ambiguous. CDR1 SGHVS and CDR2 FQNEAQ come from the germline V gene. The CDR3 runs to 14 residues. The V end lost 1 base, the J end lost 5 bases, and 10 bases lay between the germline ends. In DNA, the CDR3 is TGTGCCAGCAGCTTAGTTGGTTTGAGAGATACGCAGTATTTT. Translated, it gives CASSLVGLRDTQYF.

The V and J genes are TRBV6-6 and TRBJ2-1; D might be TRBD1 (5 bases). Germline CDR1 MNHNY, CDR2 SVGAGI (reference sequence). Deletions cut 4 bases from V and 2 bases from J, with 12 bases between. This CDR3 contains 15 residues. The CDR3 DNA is TGTGCCAGCAGTTCCCTGAAGGGGCCCTACAATGAGCAGTTCTTC. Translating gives CASSSLKGPYNEQFF.

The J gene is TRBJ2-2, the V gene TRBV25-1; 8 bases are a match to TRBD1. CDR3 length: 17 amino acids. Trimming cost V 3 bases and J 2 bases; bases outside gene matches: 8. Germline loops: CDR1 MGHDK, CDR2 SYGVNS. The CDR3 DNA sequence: TGTGCCAGCAGTGATAACAGGGGGGCTTTCAACACCGGGGAGCTGTTTTTT. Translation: CASSDNRGAFNTGELFF.

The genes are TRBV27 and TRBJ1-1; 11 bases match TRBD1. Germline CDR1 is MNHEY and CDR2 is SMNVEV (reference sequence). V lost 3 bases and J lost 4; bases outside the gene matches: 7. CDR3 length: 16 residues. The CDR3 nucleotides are TGTGCCAGCAGTTTCCTTCCCGGGACAGGGGGCACTGAAGCTTTCTTT. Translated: CASSFLPGTGGTEAFF.

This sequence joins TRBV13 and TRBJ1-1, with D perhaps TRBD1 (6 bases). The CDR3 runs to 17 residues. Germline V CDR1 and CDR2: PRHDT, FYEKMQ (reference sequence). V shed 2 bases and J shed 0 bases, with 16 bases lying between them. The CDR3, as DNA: TGTGCCAGCAGCTTATCCAGGGGCGGGTTCATGAACACTGAAGCTTTCTTT. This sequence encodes CASSLSRGGFMNTEAFF.

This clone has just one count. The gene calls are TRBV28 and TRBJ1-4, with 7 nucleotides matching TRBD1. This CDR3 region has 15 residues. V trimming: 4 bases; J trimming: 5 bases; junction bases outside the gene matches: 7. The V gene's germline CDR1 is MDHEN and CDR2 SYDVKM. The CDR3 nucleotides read TGTGCCAGCAGTTCTTACAGGGGAATGAATGAAAAACTGTTTTTT. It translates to CASSSYRGMNEKLFF.

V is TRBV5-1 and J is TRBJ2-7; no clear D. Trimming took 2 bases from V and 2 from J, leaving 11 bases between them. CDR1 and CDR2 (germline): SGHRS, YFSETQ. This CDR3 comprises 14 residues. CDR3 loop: CASSFSGDTYEQYF. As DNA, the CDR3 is TGCGCCAGCAGCTTCTCAGGTGATACCTACGAGCAGTACTTC.

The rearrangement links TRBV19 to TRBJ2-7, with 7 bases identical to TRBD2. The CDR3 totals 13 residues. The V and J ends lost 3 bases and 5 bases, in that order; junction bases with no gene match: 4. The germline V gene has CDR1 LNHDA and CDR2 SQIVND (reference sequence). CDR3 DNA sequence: TGTGCCAGTAGTATGGGCGGGGGTGACGAGCAGTACTTC. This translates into CASSMGGGDEQYF.

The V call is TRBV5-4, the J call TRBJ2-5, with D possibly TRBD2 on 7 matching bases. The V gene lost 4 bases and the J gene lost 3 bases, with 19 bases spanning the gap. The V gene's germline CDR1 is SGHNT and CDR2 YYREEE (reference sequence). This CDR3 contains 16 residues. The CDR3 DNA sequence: TGTGCCAGCAGCCCGTTTGGCGGGGGCGTAGAAGAGACCCAGTACTTC. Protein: CASSPFGGGVEETQYF.

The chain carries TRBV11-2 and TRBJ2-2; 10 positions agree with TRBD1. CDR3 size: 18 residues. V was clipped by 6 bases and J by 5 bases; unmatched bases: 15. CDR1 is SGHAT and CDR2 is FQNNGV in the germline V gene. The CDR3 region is CASSTPRRQGASTGELFF. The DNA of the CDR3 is TGTGCCAGCAGTACGCCGCGCAGACAGGGGGCGAGTACCGGGGAGCTGTTTTTT.

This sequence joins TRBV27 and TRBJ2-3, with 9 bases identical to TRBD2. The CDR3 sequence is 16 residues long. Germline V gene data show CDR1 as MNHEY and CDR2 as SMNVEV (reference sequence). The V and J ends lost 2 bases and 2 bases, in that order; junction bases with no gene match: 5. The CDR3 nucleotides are TGTGCCAGCAGTTTAGGGACTAGCTTAATCACAGATACGCAGTATTTT. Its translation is CASSLGTSLITDTQYF.

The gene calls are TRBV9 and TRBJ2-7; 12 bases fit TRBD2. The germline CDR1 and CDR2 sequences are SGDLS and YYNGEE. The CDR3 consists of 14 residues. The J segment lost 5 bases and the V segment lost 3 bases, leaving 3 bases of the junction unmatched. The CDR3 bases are TGTGCCAGCAGCGAGGGACTAGCGGGCGACGAGCAGTACTTC. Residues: CASSEGLAGDEQYF.

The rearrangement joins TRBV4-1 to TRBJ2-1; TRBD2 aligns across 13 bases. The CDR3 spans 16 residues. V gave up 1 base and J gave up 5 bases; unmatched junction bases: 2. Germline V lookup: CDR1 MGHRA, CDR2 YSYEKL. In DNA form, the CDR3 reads TGCGCCAGCAGCCAAGCGACTAGCGGGGGGAACAATGAGCAGTTCTTC. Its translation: CASSQATSGGNNEQFF.

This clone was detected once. Here the CDR3 DNA reads TGTGCCAGCAGCCTGGGGGGGCGGTCAGAGACCCAGTACTTC. Translation: CASSLGGRSETQYF. The V gene is TRBV7-6, the J gene TRBJ2-5; weak D call: TRBD2 (7 bases). The CDR3 is made up of 14 amino acids. Germline V gene sequence: CDR1 SGHVS, CDR2 FNYEAQ. V dropped 5 bases and J dropped 4 bases, with 14 bases sitting between them.

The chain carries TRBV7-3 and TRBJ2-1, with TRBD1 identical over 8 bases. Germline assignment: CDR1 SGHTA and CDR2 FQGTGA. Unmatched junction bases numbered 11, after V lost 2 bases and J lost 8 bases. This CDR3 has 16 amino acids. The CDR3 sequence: CASSLRPTGVEDEQFF. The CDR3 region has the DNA TGTGCCAGCAGCTTACGCCCGACAGGGGTTGAGGATGAGCAGTTCTTC.

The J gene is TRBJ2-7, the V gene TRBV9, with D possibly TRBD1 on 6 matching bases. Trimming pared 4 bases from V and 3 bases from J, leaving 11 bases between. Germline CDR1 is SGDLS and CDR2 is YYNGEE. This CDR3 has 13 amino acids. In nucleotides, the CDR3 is TGTGCCAGCAGCCCCCCAGGGGACTACGAGCAGTACTTC. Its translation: CASSPPGDYEQYF.